One sample yielded the 7 T cell receptor beta chains listed below, sequenced in a study of PD-1 blockade in classical Hodgkin lymphoma. Profiling relied on immunoSEQ multiplex PCR, and the TCRdb table lists in-frame clones only, not all of them. The sample has some 28,000 clones, around four fifths seen once. In every patient, relapse followed autologous stem cell transplantation, while exposure to brentuximab vedotin differed. Here the sequenced sample was peripheral blood mononuclear cells (PBMCs), taken before the second cycle of nivolumab. The source is a human donor with classical Hodgkin lymphoma.

This clone is labeled as medium-sized. V gene TRBV4-1 combines with J gene TRBJ1-2; 7 nucleotides match TRBD1. The germline gives CDR1 MGHRA, CDR2 YSYEKL. This CDR3 region has 15 residues. The V segment lost 1 base and the J segment 8 bases; nucleotides outside the gene matches: 10. This CDR3 is CASSQASGGYSGYTF. The CDR3 bases are TGCGCCAGCAGCCAAGCGTCAGGGGGTTATTCAGGCTACACCTTC.

The chain carries TRBV20-1 and TRBJ2-1; D gene ambiguous. The length of the CDR3 is 10 residues. The V end lost 3 bases, the J end lost 10 bases, and 7 bases lay between the germline ends. Per germline, CDR1 DFQATT and CDR2 SNEGSKA (reference sequence). CDR3 nucleotides: TGCAGTGCTAGTCGAGGCGAGCAGTTCTTC. This gives the protein CSASRGEQFF.

The J gene is TRBJ2-5, the V gene TRBV5-8, with D tentatively TRBD1 (6 bases). V was clipped by 4 bases and J by 5 bases, with 15 bases between them. The CDR3 is 14 residues long. Germline loops: CDR1 SGHTS, CDR2 YDEGEE. The CDR3 region has the DNA TGTGCCAGCAGCGGGGGCATAAACGGGGAGACCCAGTACTTC. Protein sequence: CASSGGINGETQYF.

The J gene is TRBJ2-7, the V gene TRBV5-1, with D tentatively TRBD2 (5 bases). CDR1 is SGHRS and CDR2 is YFSETQ in the germline V gene. The CDR3 is made up of 15 amino acids. The V end lost 4 bases, the J end lost 6 bases, and 20 bases lay between the germline ends. The CDR3 sequence: CASSPGVATLGEQYF. CDR3 nucleotides: TGCGCCAGCAGCCCTGGTGTAGCGACCCTTGGCGAGCAGTACTTC.

CDR3 DNA: TGTGCCAGCAGTTACTCGAGGGTAACTGAAGCTTTCTTT. This sequence encodes CASSYSRVTEAFF. The chain couples TRBV6-5 to TRBJ1-1; D not resolved. This CDR3 spans 13 amino acids. Germline V gene lookup returns CDR1 MNHEY and CDR2 SVGAGI. The V end was cut by 0 bases, the J end by 5 bases, with 7 bases between.

The gene calls are TRBV27 and TRBJ1-2; 7 bases align to TRBD1. Trimming cost V 5 bases and J 8 bases; bases outside gene matches: 8. Germline assignment: CDR1 MNHEY and CDR2 SMNVEV (reference sequence). The CDR3 runs 13 residues. The CDR3 loop is CASSADRDGGYTF. CDR3 DNA: TGTGCCAGCAGTGCCGACAGGGATGGAGGCTACACCTTC.

The gene calls are TRBV4-3 and TRBJ1-2; tentatively, D is TRBD1 (6 bases). CDR1 is LGHNA and CDR2 is YSLEER in the germline V gene. Trimming removed 0 bases from V and 2 bases from J, with 10 bases in between. The CDR3 consists of 15 residues. DNA of the CDR3: TGCGCCAGCAGCCAAGATAGGGGGGGAAACTATGGCTACACCTTC. This translates into CASSQDRGGNYGYTF.